Reported below is one T cell receptor beta chain. The antigen remains unidentified. This sample was taken from a study of cytotoxic CD8 clonotypes in ibrutinib-treated CLL. Study-wide background: Response samples were drawn at a median of about eleven months of treatment, range 6 to 36.

Deep sequencing aimed at 1 in 200,000 to 1 in 1 million T cells' resolution. Here immunoSEQ multiplex PCR was the method, and the copy in TCRdb shows in-frame clones only, minus some. The sample comprises fewer than 400,000 clones, roughly 70% of which are singletons, and roughly 6.8% rests with the top ten. Study-wide points: Few clonotypes were public, and these shrank or held steady under treatment. Clonality rose at ibrutinib response, held steady in sustained remission, and fell toward baseline at progression.

This CDR3 comprises 14 residues. With 3 bases removed from V and 0 bases from J, the gap between germline ends came to 11 bases. Germline V gene lookup returns CDR1 SQVTM and CDR2 ANQGSEA. The clonotype was recovered from a human donor with chronic lymphocytic leukemia. The sequences come from PBMCs, collected after 36 months of ibrutinib treatment. The chain combines TRBV29-1 with TRBJ1-2; possibly TRBD1 for D (5 bases). CDR3 protein: CSVEQGLTNYGYTF. The CDR3 region has the DNA TGCAGCGTTGAGCAGGGACTTACTAACTATGGCTACACCTTC.